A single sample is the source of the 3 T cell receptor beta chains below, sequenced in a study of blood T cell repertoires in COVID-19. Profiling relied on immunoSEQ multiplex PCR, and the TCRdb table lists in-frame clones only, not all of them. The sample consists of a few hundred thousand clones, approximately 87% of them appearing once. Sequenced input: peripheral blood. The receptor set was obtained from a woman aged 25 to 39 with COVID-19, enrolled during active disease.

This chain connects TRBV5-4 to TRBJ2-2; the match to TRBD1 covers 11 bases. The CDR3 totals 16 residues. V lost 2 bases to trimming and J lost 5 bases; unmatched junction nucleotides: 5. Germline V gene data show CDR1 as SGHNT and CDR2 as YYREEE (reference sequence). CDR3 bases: TGTGCCAGCAGCTTAACCGGGACAGGGGGGACCGGGGAGCTGTTTTTT. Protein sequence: CASSLTGTGGTGELFF.

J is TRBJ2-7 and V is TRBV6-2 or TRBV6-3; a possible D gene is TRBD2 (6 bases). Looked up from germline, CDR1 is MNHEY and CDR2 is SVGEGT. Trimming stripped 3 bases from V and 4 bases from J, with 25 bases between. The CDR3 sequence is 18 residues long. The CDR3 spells CASSYGSLRAGTRYEQYF. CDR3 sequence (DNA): TGTGCCAGCAGTTATGGTTCTCTTCGGGCAGGGACTCGGTACGAGCAGTACTTC.

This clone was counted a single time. The CDR3 DNA reads as TGTGCCAGCAGTTTAGTCGAGGGCTACACCTTC. The encoded protein is CASSLVEGYTF. The rearrangement joins TRBV12-3 or TRBV12-4 to TRBJ1-2; unclear D gene. Trimming left V 1 base short and J 8 bases short, with 5 bases between. The CDR3 is 11 residues long.